This is a list of T cell receptor beta chains from one sample in a study of shared clonotypes between healthy human individuals. TCRdb's copy holds only in-frame clones and misses some; the assay was immunoSEQ multiplex PCR. The sample carries approximately 320,000 clones, around 87% recorded once. The sequenced sample consisted of memory CD8+ T cells sorted from blood. Source of these receptors: a man between 18 and 29 years old in good health. CDR3s include the opening cysteine and the closing phenylalanine or tryptophan. A D gene is named only where the DNA matches it firmly. Clone sizes are given selectively: once, few, many, or a class where the clone is expanded.

CDR3nt	CDR3aa	abundance	len	v_gene	j_gene	d_gene
TGTGCCAGCAGCTTAGGGGCAGTCTCCTACGAGCAGTACTTC	CASSLGAVSYEQYF	-	14	TRBV7-2	TRBJ2-7	-
TGTGCCAGCAGTTTACAGACTAGCGGATACGAGCAGTACTTC	CASSLQTSGYEQYF	-	14	TRBV27	TRBJ2-7	TRBD2
TGTGCCAGCAGCTTAGCGGTTCCGGGGATGAATGAGCAGTTCTTC	CASSLAVPGMNEQFF	-	15	TRBV7-9	TRBJ2-1	-
TGTGCCAGCAGCTTATGGGGACTAGTCAGCGTAGGTGAGCAGTTCTTC	CASSLWGLVSVGEQFF	once	16	TRBV7-4	TRBJ2-1	TRBD2
TGCGCCAGCAGTGGGACAGGGGAACAGCCCCAGCATTTT	CASSGTGEQPQHF	-	13	TRBV5-1	TRBJ1-5	TRBD1
TGTGCCAGCAGTTACGCCCCACAGGGCGGCACTGAAGCTTTCTTT	CASSYAPQGGTEAFF	-	15	TRBV6-6	TRBJ1-1	-
TGTGCCAGCAGTTTTACAGATTTGAACACTGAAGCTTTCTTT	CASSFTDLNTEAFF	-	14	TRBV28	TRBJ1-1	-
TGTGCCAGCAGTGCTATCCCAGGGGGCCGGGGAAACACCATATATTTT	CASSAIPGGRGNTIYF	-	16	TRBV28	TRBJ1-3	TRBD1
TGTGCCAGCAGTCTTACCGGGACTAGCATCACCTACGAGCAGTACTTC	CASSLTGTSITYEQYF	-	16	TRBV27	TRBJ2-7	TRBD2
TGTGCCAGCAGCCCGGGACAGGGCACAATCAACAATGAGCAGTTCTTC	CASSPGQGTINNEQFF	-	16	TRBV7-9	TRBJ2-1	TRBD1
TGTGCCAGCAGCTGGACAGGAGGGTTAACTGAAGCTTTCTTT	CASSWTGGLTEAFF	once	14	TRBV14	TRBJ1-1	TRBD1
TGTGCCAGCAGCTTGGTGGAGATTAATGAGCAGTTCTTC	CASSLVEINEQFF	once	13	TRBV7-9	TRBJ2-1	-
TGTGCCCTCCGGGGGTCAGATCTGAACACTGAAGCTTTCTTT	CALRGSDLNTEAFF	-	14	TRBV7-9	TRBJ1-1	-
TGTGCCAGCAGCTTAGGGACCCAACTACAGTACTTC	CASSLGTQLQYF	-	12	TRBV11-2	TRBJ2-4	-
TGTGCCAGTAGTATTGGTCTAGCGGGAGGGAATGAGCAGTTCTTC	CASSIGLAGGNEQFF	-	15	TRBV19	TRBJ2-1	TRBD2
TGTGCCAGCAGCTTAGGAACTCTGGCCTCCTACGAGCAGTACTTC	CASSLGTLASYEQYF	-	15	TRBV7-6	TRBJ2-7	-
TGTGCCAGCAGCTTAGTCCTCGCCACAGATACGCAGTATTTT	CASSLVLATDTQYF	-	14	TRBV7-9	TRBJ2-3	-
TGTGCCTGGAGTGTGGGGACAGCCACCGGGGAGCTGTTTTTT	CAWSVGTATGELFF	-	14	TRBV30	TRBJ2-2	TRBD1
TGTGCCAGCAGTTATCAGGGGGCGGGTGAGCAGTTCTTC	CASSYQGAGEQFF	-	13	TRBV6-6	TRBJ2-1	TRBD1
TGTGCCAGCAGTCCCCGGACTAGCGGGGACAATGAGCAGTTCTTC	CASSPRTSGDNEQFF	-	15	TRBV6-1	TRBJ2-1	TRBD2
TGTGCCAGCAGTACAGGGACATACTACGAGCAGTACTTC	CASSTGTYYEQYF	-	13	TRBV28	TRBJ2-7	-
TGCAGCGTTGAAGATCGGACGGGTGGGGAGCAGTACTTC	CSVEDRTGGEQYF	-	13	TRBV29-1	TRBJ2-7	-
TGTGCCAGTAGTATAGGCGGCTTCTACGAGCAGTACTTC	CASSIGGFYEQYF	-	13	TRBV19	TRBJ2-7	-
TGCAGCGTTGTATTCGTAGAGCCAGATACGCAGTATTTT	CSVVFVEPDTQYF	-	13	TRBV29-1	TRBJ2-3	-
TGTGCCAGCAGTTTAGGATGGGCCACTAATGAAAAACTGTTTTTT	CASSLGWATNEKLFF	-	15	TRBV27	TRBJ1-4	-
TGCGCCAGCAGCCAAGACTGGACTGAAAGCAATCAGCCCCAGCATTTT	CASSQDWTESNQPQHF	-	16	TRBV4-3	TRBJ1-5	-
TGTGCCAGCAGTCCCCAACTAGCGTTTGGTCCAGATACGCAGTATTTT	CASSPQLAFGPDTQYF	-	16	TRBV27	TRBJ2-3	TRBD2
TGTGCCAGCAGTCCAATTGGGCACGGGACAGGGTATGGCTACACCTTC	CASSPIGHGTGYGYTF	-	16	TRBV27	TRBJ1-2	TRBD1
TGCGCCAGCAGCCAAGATATGACAGGGGGCCTCTACGAGCAGTACTTC	CASSQDMTGGLYEQYF	-	16	TRBV4-1	TRBJ2-7	TRBD1
TGCGCCAGCAGCCAAGGAGCGGTAAGGGCGGAGACCCAGTACTTC	CASSQGAVRAETQYF	-	15	TRBV4-1	TRBJ2-5	-
TGTGCCAGCAGTCCGACTACAGGAGGGACCGGGGAGCTGTTTTTT	CASSPTTGGTGELFF	-	15	TRBV28	TRBJ2-2	-
TGTGCCAGCAGCGTAGACAGCAATAACTATGGCTACACCTTC	CASSVDSNNYGYTF	-	14	TRBV9	TRBJ1-2	-
TGTGCCAGCAGCTTACACATGCTTAAAACCTACGAGCAGTACTTC	CASSLHMLKTYEQYF	many	15	TRBV5-8	TRBJ2-7	-
TGTGCCAGCAGACCCTTGCGGGGAGTCCTGGAGACCCAGTACTTC	CASRPLRGVLETQYF	once	15	TRBV2	TRBJ2-5	-
TGTGCCAGCAGCTCCCCGGGACAAATACCCTACGAGCAGTACTTC	CASSSPGQIPYEQYF	-	15	TRBV7-9	TRBJ2-7	-
TGTGCCAGCAGCTGGCTACAGGGGTCCTACGAGCAGTACTTC	CASSWLQGSYEQYF	-	14	TRBV27	TRBJ2-7	TRBD1
TGCAGCGTTGAAATTGGGACAGTCCAAGAGACCCAGTACTTC	CSVEIGTVQETQYF	-	14	TRBV29-1	TRBJ2-5	TRBD1
TGCAGCGTCGAAACAGACAGGGACTACGAGCAGTACTTC	CSVETDRDYEQYF	-	13	TRBV29-1	TRBJ2-7	TRBD1
TGTGCCAGCAGCGCCCCGGCGGGTGTTAGCAATGAGCAGTTCTTC	CASSAPAGVSNEQFF	-	15	TRBV7-2	TRBJ2-1	-
TGTGCCAGCAGAATCAGGGTCTGGGAGACCCAGTACTTC	CASRIRVWETQYF	once	13	TRBV6-1	TRBJ2-5	-
TGCGCCAGCAGCTTGGAGGTGCATTACGAGCAATACTTC	CASSLEVHYEQYF	-	13	TRBV5-1	TRBJ2-7	-
TGTGCCAGCAGCCGACACCTTATCGGCGGGGGGGCCGATGAGCAGTTCTTC	CASSRHLIGGGADEQFF	-	17	TRBV14	TRBJ2-1	TRBD2
TGTGCCAGTAGTACTCAGGGGATCGGGACCGGGGAGCTGTTTTTT	CASSTQGIGTGELFF	once	15	TRBV19	TRBJ2-2	-
TGTGCCAGCAGTGACAGGGTAGGCACTGAAGCTTTCTTT	CASSDRVGTEAFF	-	13	TRBV28	TRBJ1-1	TRBD1
TGTGCCAGCACCACACTAGCGGACAACACAGATACGCAGTATTTT	CASTTLADNTDTQYF	-	15	TRBV2	TRBJ2-3	TRBD2
TGTGCCAGCAGCCCAGGGACAGTTGAAGCTTTCTTT	CASSPGTVEAFF	-	12	TRBV7-9	TRBJ1-1	TRBD1
TGTGCCAGCAGCGTAGGTTCGTCTAGCGGGAGGTTCGGCGATACGCAGTATTTT	CASSVGSSSGRFGDTQYF	-	18	TRBV9	TRBJ2-3	TRBD2
TGTGCCAGCAGTTTCGGAAATGCCGGGGAGCTGTTTTTT	CASSFGNAGELFF	-	13	TRBV27	TRBJ2-2	-
TGTGCCATCAGTGAGATCAGGGTCCTAGCGGGGATCACAGATACGCAGTATTTT	CAISEIRVLAGITDTQYF	-	18	TRBV10-3	TRBJ2-3	TRBD2
TGTGCCAGCAGTGTATTCAGGGGAGGCAATCAGCCCCAGCATTTT	CASSVFRGGNQPQHF	-	15	TRBV6-1	TRBJ1-5	-
TGTGCCTGGAGTGTGACAGGGTACGAGCAGTACTTC	CAWSVTGYEQYF	-	12	TRBV30	TRBJ2-7	TRBD1
TGTGCCTGGAAACCTCCGTGGCGGGGCGCCTCCTACGAGCAGTACTTC	CAWKPPWRGASYEQYF	-	16	TRBV30	TRBJ2-7	-
TGTGCCATCAGTGACCCTCATATAGCTGTTCAAGAGACCCAGTACTTC	CAISDPHIAVQETQYF	-	16	TRBV10-3	TRBJ2-5	-
TGTGCCAGCAGCTTAGGGGGACAGGGTCCAAAAGAGACCCAGTACTTC	CASSLGGQGPKETQYF	-	16	TRBV11-2	TRBJ2-5	TRBD1
TGTGCCAGCGGGGGTGTCGGGACCCGAAGCGAGCAGTACTTC	CASGGVGTRSEQYF	-	14	TRBV27	TRBJ2-7	-
TGTGCCAGCAGCCCTGGGGGGGATTTGTACCAAGAGACCCAGTACTTC	CASSPGGDLYQETQYF	-	16	TRBV28	TRBJ2-5	TRBD2
TGTGCCAGCAGCTTAGGAGGGGTGTACGAGCAGTACTTC	CASSLGGVYEQYF	-	13	TRBV11-2	TRBJ2-7	-
TGTGCCAGCAGTGAAGTCGACGGACCCTACGAGCAGTACTTC	CASSEVDGPYEQYF	-	14	TRBV6-1	TRBJ2-7	-